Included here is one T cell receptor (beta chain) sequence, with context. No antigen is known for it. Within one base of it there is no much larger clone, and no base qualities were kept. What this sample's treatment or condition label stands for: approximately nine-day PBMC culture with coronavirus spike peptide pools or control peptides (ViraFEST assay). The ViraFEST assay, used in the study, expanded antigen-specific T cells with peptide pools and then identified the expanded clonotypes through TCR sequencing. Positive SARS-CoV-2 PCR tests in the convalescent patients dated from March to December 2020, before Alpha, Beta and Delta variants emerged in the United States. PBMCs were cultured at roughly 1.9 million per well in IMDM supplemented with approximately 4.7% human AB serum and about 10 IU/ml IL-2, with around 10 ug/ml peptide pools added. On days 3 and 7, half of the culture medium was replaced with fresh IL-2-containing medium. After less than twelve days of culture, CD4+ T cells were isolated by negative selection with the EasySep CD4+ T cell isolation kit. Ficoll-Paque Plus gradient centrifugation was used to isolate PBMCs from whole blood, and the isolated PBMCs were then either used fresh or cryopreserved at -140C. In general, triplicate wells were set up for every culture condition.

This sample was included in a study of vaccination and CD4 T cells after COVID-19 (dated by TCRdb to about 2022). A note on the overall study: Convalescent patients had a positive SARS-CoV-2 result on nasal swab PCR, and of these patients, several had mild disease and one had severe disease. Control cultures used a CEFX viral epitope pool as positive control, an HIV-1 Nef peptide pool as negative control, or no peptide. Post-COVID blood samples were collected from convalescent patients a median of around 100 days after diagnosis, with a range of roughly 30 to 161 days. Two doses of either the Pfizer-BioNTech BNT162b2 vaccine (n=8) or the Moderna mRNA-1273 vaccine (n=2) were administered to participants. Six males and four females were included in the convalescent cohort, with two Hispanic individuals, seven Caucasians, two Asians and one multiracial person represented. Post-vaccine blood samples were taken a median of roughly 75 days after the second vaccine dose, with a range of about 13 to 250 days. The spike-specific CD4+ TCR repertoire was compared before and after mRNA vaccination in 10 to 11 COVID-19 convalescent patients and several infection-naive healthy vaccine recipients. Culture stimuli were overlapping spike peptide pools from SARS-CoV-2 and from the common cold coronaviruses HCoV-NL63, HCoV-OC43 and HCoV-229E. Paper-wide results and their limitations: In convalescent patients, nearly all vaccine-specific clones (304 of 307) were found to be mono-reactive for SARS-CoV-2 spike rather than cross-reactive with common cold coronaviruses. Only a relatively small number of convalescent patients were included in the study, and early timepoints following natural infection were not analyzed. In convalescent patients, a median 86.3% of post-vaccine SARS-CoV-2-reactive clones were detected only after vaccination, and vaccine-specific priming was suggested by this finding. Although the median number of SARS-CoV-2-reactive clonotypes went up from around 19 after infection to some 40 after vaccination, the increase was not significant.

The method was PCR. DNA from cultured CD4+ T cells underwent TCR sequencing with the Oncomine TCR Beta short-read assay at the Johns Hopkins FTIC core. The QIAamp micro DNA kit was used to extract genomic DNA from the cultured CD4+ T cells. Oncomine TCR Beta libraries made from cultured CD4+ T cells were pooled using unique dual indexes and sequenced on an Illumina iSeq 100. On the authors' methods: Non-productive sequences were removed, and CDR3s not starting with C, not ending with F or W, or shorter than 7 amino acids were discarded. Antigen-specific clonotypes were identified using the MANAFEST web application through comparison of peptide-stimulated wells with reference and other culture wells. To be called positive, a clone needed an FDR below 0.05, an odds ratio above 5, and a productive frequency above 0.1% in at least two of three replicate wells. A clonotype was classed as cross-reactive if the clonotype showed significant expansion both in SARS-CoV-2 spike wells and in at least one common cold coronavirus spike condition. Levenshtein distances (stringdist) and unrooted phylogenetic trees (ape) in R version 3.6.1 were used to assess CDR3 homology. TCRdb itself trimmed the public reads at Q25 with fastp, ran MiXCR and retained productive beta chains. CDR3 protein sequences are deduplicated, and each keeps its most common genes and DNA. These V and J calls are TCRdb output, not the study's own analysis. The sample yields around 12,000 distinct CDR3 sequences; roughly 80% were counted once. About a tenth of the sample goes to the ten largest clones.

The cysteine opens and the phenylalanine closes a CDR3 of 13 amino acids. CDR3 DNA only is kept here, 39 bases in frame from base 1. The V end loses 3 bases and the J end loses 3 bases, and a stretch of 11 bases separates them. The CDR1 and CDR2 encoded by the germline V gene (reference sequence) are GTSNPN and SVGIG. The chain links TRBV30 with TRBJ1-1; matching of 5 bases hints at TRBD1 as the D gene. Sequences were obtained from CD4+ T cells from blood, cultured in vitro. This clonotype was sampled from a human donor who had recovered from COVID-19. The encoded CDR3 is CAWRDTGDTEAFF. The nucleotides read TGTGCCTGGAGGGACACCGGGGACACTGAAGCTTTCTTT.